The table lists the clone carrying this T cell receptor (beta chain) with many counts. The sample is drawn from a study of low-dose radiotherapy and immunotherapy resistance in tumors. Overall study context: Patients took aspirin 300 mg by mouth once daily. This continued for four cycles, starting on cycle 1 day 1.

Germline V lookup: CDR1 MNHEY, CDR2 SMNVEV (reference sequence). Trimming stripped 5 bases from V and 2 bases from J, with 13 bases between. This CDR3 has 15 residues. Time point of the sample: before trial treatment. TRAV and TRBV primers primed cDNA for both TCRalpha and TCRbeta. With a constant-region primer and a V-primer adapter, TCRs were subjected to 20 PCR cycles of amplification. One entry per CDR3 protein, called by TCRdb with MiXCR from the reads. The sample contains 60,000 to 90,000 distinct CDR3 sequences, around 29% of which appear only once. The chain recombines TRBV27 with TRBJ1-5, with D perhaps matching TRBD1 (5 bases). The specimen comprised PBMCs, sampled before treatment. This TCR derives from a female donor with ovarian cancer. The CDR3 protein is CASSTDSAGNQPQHF. The CDR3 bases are TGTGCCAGCAGTACCGACAGTGCCGGCAATCAGCCCCAGCATTTT.